Sequencing of this TCR beta chain was carried out in a study of blood T cell repertoires in COVID-19. Study-wide context: Sources were T cells, B-cell-depleted T cells, or PBMCs; the material itself was cDNA or gDNA.

Adults between about 18 and 89 years of age took part from under 25 US areas. Symptom resolution, clearance, or two negative PCRs marked donors in Cohort 3 as recovered. The CDR3 extends over 15 amino acids. V lost 4 bases, J lost 4 bases, and 7 bases stayed unmatched. CDR1 and CDR2 from the germline V gene are SGHRS and YFSETQ. As handled by the study authors: Using reference gene primer amplification, nucleated cell counts were estimated. Sequencing used immunoSEQ multiplex PCR; TCRdb keeps in-frame clones, though not all of them. That table supplies the V and J calls and clone size; D and trimming were determined from the DNA. The table includes hundreds of thousands of clones, 80% to 90% detected once.

This clonotype originated in a man under 40 who had recovered from COVID-19. Source material: PBMCs or T cells enriched from blood (not recorded which). This rearrangement joins TRBV5-1 to TRBJ2-1; 8 nucleotides match TRBD2. CDR3 bases: TGCGCCAGCAGCCCAGCACTAGCGGCATACAATGAGCAGTTCTTC. It is translated as CASSPALAAYNEQFF.